This TCR beta chain derives from a study of blood T cell repertoires in COVID-19. About the research overall: Nucleic acid was either cDNA or gDNA, and it came from T cells, B-cell-depleted T cells, or PBMCs.

Germline CDR1 reads LNHDA; CDR2 reads SQIVND (reference sequence). The CDR3 is 12 residues long. The V gene end was trimmed by 6 bases and the J gene end by 8 bases; junction bases not matched to a gene: 6. Generated by immunoSEQ multiplex PCR, the TCRdb table keeps only in-frame clones and is missing some. The repertoire holds hundreds of thousands of clones, with 75% to 85% as singletons. The TCR comes from a woman younger than 45 with COVID-19, enrolled during active disease. The chain has TRBV19 and TRBJ1-2; TRBD1 matches 7 bases. Sequences were obtained from peripheral blood. The CDR3 protein is CASRTGSWGYTF. As DNA, the CDR3 is TGTGCCAGTAGGACAGGGTCGTGGGGCTACACCTTC.